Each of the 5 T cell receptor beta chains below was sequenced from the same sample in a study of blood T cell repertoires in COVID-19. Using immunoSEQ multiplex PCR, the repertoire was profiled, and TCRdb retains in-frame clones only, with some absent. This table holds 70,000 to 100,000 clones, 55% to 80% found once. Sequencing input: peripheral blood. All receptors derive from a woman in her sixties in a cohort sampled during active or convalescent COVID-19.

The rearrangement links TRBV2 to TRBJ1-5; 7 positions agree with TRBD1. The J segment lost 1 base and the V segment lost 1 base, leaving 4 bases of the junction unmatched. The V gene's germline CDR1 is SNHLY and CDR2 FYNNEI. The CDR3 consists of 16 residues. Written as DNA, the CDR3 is TGTGCCAGCAGTGAAGAGGACAGGAGAAGCAATCAGCCCCAGCATTTT. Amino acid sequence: CASSEEDRRSNQPQHF. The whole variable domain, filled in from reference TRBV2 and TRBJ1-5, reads EPEVTQTPSHQVTQMGQEVILRCVPISNHLYFYWYRQILGQKVEFLVSFYNNEISEKSEIFDDQFSVERPDGSNFTLKIRSTKLEDSAMYFCASSEEDRRSNQPQHFGDGTRLSIL.

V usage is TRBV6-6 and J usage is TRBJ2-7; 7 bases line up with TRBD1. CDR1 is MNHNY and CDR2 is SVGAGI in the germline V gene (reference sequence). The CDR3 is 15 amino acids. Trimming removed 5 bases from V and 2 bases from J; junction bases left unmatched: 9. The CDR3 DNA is TGTGCCAGCAGTCCCCGGGACAGACAGGCCTACGAGCAGTACTTC. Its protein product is CASSPRDRQAYEQYF.

The CDR3 sequence: CASSSGRPGELFF. For the CDR3, the DNA is TGTGCCAGCAGCTCAGGGAGGCCCGGGGAGCTGTTTTTT. This chain links TRBV28 with TRBJ2-2; tentative D call: TRBD2 (6 bases). The CDR3 is 13 residues long. Germline V CDR1 and CDR2: MDHEN, SYDVKM. The V and J ends lost 6 bases and 6 bases respectively, with 11 bases between them.

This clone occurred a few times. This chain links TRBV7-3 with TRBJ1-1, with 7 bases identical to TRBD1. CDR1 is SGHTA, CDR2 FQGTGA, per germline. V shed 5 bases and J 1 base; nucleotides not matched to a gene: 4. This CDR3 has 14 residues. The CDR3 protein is CASSQRDRNTEAFF. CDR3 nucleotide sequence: TGTGCCAGCAGCCAAAGGGACAGGAACACTGAAGCTTTCTTT. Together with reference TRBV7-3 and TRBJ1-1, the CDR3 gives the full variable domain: GAGVSQTPSNKVTEKGKYVELRCDPISGHTALYWYRQSLGQGPEFLIYFQGTGAADDSGLPNDRFFAVRPEGSVSTLKIQRTERGDSAVYLCASSQRDRNTEAFFGQGTRLTVV.

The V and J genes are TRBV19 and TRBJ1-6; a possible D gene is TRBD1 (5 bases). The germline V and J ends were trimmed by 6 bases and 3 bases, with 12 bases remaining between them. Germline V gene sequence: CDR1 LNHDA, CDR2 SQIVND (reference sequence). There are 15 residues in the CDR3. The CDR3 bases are TGTGCCAGTAGGGAGGTGGGGGGCTATAATTCACCCCTCCACTTT. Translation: CASREVGGYNSPLHF.